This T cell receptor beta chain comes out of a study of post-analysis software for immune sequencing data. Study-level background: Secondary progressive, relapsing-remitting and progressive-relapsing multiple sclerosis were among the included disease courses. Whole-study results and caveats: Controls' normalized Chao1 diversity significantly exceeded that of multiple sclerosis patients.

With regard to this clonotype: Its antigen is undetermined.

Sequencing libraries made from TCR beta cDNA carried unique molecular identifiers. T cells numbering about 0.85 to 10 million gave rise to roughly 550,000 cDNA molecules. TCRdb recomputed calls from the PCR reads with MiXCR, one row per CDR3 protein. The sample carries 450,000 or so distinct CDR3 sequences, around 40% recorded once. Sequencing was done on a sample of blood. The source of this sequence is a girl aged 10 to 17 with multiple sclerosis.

CDR3 sequence reads: CAISGGTVRYEQYF. Here the CDR3 DNA reads TGTGCCATCAGTGGAGGGACAGTTCGCTACGAGCAGTACTTC. The genes are TRBV10-3 and TRBJ2-7; 7 bases are a match to TRBD1. V dropped 4 bases and J dropped 3; count of bases not matched to a gene: 6. The CDR3 sequence is 14 residues long. From germline, CDR1 is ENHRY and CDR2 SYGVKD.